Presented here are 16 T cell receptor beta chains from one specimen sequenced in a study of cytomegalovirus exposure and HLA in healthy donors. Assay: immunoSEQ multiplex PCR; the TCRdb copy retains only in-frame clones and omits some. The data hold a few hundred thousand clones, with approximately 86% observed a single time. Sample: PBMCs. Receptor source: a woman between 18 and 30 years old in good health and CMV-seronegative.

This CDR3 reads CASSDSGFHEQYF. Here the CDR3 DNA reads TGTGCCAGCAGTGACTCGGGCTTCCACGAGCAGTACTTC. J is TRBJ2-7 and V is TRBV6-4, with D hard to call. This CDR3 spans 13 amino acids. Germline V lookup: CDR1 MRHNA, CDR2 SNTAGT. Trimming pared 0 bases from V and 5 bases from J, leaving 8 bases between.

CDR3 sequence reads: CASKITGGDGYTF. The CDR3 DNA reads TGTGCCAGCAAGATTACAGGGGGGGATGGCTACACCTTC. V usage is TRBV6-6 and J usage is TRBJ1-2, with TRBD1 identical over 8 bases. The CDR3 extends over 13 amino acids. Trimming at V came to 7 bases and at J to 6 bases, leaving 7 bases not matched to a gene. Germline CDR1 reads MNHNY; CDR2 reads SVGAGI (reference sequence).

This rearrangement joins TRBV27 to TRBJ1-2, with a tentative D call TRBD1 (5 bases). CDR1 MNHEY and CDR2 SMNVEV come from the germline V gene (reference sequence). CDR3 size: 14 residues. V was clipped by 5 bases and J by 0 bases, with 10 bases between them. CDR3 nucleotides: TGTGCCAGCAGTATGACAGAGTCTAACTATGGCTACACCTTC. Residues: CASSMTESNYGYTF.

This clone showed up just once. This chain connects TRBV5-8 to TRBJ2-1, with D perhaps assigned TRBD1 or TRBD2 (5 bases each). Germline lookup yields CDR1 SGHTS and CDR2 YDEGEE. Between the trimmed V and J ends, which lost 9 bases and 3 bases, there was a span of 13 bases. The CDR3 contains 13 residues. The CDR3 DNA reads TGTGCCACCAGAGGGGCCGTCTACAATGAGCAGTTCTTC. Translation gives CATRGAVYNEQFF. The variable domain in full, with the rest retrieved from reference TRBV5-8 and TRBJ2-1, is EAGVTQSPTHLIKTRGQQATLRCSPISGHTSVYWYQQALGLGLQFLLWYDEGEERNRGNFPPRFSGRQFPNYSSELNVNALELEDSALYLCATRGAVYNEQFFGPGTRLTVL.

The V and J genes are TRBV5-1 and TRBJ2-7; 8 bases line up with TRBD2. Germline lookup yields CDR1 SGHRS and CDR2 YFSETQ. The CDR3 consists of 15 residues. Germline trimming cut 6 bases from V and 4 bases from J; bases unmatched to any gene: 12. The CDR3 DNA reads as TGCGCCAGCACCCTCGGTGGGCTAGCGGGTTACGAGCAGTACTTC. The encoded protein is CASTLGGLAGYEQYF.

This clone was seen just once. This sequence joins TRBV13 and TRBJ2-7; no definite D call. Looked up from germline, CDR1 is PRHDT and CDR2 is FYEKMQ (reference sequence). This CDR3 is built from 13 residues. V gave up 0 bases and J gave up 2 bases, with 5 bases separating them. The CDR3 bases are TGTGCCAGCAGCTTAGGCAATCCCTACGAGCAGTACTTC. It yields the protein CASSLGNPYEQYF. Based on the CDR3 plus reference TRBV13 and TRBJ2-7, the full variable domain is AAGVIQSPRHLIKEKRETATLKCYPIPRHDTVYWYQQGPGQDPQFLISFYEKMQSDKGSIPDRFSAQQFSDYHSELNMSSLELGDSALYFCASSLGNPYEQYFGPGTRLTVT.

This chain links TRBV10-3 with TRBJ1-2; tentative D call: TRBD1 (6 bases). This CDR3 contains 15 residues. V was cut by 6 bases and J by 3 bases, with 17 bases left in between. Germline CDR1 and CDR2: ENHRY and SYGVKD. The chain's CDR3 is CAIRQQGSKDYGYTF. The CDR3 DNA follows: TGTGCCATCAGGCAACAGGGATCTAAGGACTATGGCTACACCTTC.

The V gene is TRBV2, the J gene TRBJ1-2; D call uncertain. Germline CDR1 and CDR2: SNHLY and FYNNEI. The CDR3 is 15 amino acids. The V gene lost 2 bases and the J gene lost 0 bases, with 10 bases spanning the gap. The CDR3 DNA is TGTGCCAGCAGTGAAACGGAGCGGCCTAACTATGGCTACACCTTC. It translates to CASSETERPNYGYTF. The whole variable domain, remainder taken from reference TRBV2 and TRBJ1-2, is EPEVTQTPSHQVTQMGQEVILRCVPISNHLYFYWYRQILGQKVEFLVSFYNNEISEKSEIFDDQFSVERPDGSNFTLKIRSTKLEDSAMYFCASSETERPNYGYTFGSGTRLTVV.

In DNA form, the CDR3 reads TGTGCCAGCAGCTTGGTCCGGGCCGGGACGGGAGTGGGCACTGAAGCTTTCTTT. It yields the protein CASSLVRAGTGVGTEAFF. The chain uses TRBV5-6 and TRBJ1-1; tentatively, D is TRBD1 (5 bases). Germline V CDR1 and CDR2: SGHDT, YYEEEE. This CDR3 has 18 amino acids. Trimming cost V 0 bases and J 4 bases, with 22 bases left between them. Looking up the rest from reference TRBV5-6 and TRBJ1-1 gives the full variable domain: DAGVTQSPTHLIKTRGQQVTLRCSPKSGHDTVSWYQQALGQGPQFIFQYYEEEERQRGNFPDRFSGHQFPNYSSELNVNALLLGDSALYLCASSLVRAGTGVGTEAFFGQGTRLTVV.

V usage is TRBV6-5 and J usage is TRBJ2-7, with TRBD1 identical over 9 bases. This CDR3 is 15 amino acids long. Germline CDR1 is MNHEY and CDR2 is SVGAGI. V was pared by 2 bases and J by 0 bases, with 2 bases of the junction left unmatched. CDR3 in DNA: TGTGCCAGCAGTTACCGGACAGGGGCCTCCTACGAGCAGTACTTC. Amino acid sequence: CASSYRTGASYEQYF.

The chain links TRBV29-1 to TRBJ2-3; 14 positions match TRBD2. Looked up from germline, CDR1 is SQVTM and CDR2 is ANQGSEA. The CDR3 spans 16 residues. Unmatched junction bases numbered 9, after V lost 6 bases and J lost 4 bases. The CDR3 loop is CSVAGTSGRQADTQYF. The CDR3 DNA follows: TGCAGCGTGGCCGGGACTAGCGGGAGACAGGCAGATACGCAGTATTTT.

The chain is built from TRBV30 and TRBJ1-4; D not certain. The V gene's germline CDR1 is GTSNPN and CDR2 SVGIG (reference sequence). This CDR3 is 14 amino acids long. Trimming pared 0 bases from V and 8 bases from J, leaving 13 bases between. DNA of the CDR3: TGTGCCTGGAGTGTAGTGAGAGAGGGAGAAAAACTGTTTTTT. Its protein product is CAWSVVREGEKLFF.

This chain uses TRBV10-2 with TRBJ2-3; D may be TRBD2 (5 bases). V was shortened by 0 bases and J by 5 bases, with 9 bases between the two germline ends. Germline V lookup: CDR1 WSHSY, CDR2 SAAADI. This CDR3 is 14 amino acids long. In DNA form, the CDR3 reads TGCGCCAGCAGTGAGTCAAGCCGGGGAGATACGCAGTATTTT. Translated, it gives CASSESSRGDTQYF.

This clone was seen just once. The gene calls are TRBV7-6 and TRBJ2-1, with D possibly matching TRBD2 (7 bases). The germline V and J ends were trimmed by 0 bases and 10 bases, with 10 bases remaining between them. CDR3 size: 13 residues. Germline-derived CDR1 and CDR2 are SGHVS and FNYEAQ. CDR3 sequence reads: CASSLAGGREQFF. The CDR3 DNA is TGTGCCAGCAGCTTAGCGGGGGGGCGGGAGCAGTTCTTC.

This clone was observed a single time. The chain recombines TRBV27 with TRBJ1-5; the match to TRBD1 covers 7 bases. V dropped 6 bases and J dropped 0; count of bases not matched to a gene: 11. Germline values: CDR1 MNHEY, CDR2 SMNVEV (reference sequence). This CDR3 is built from 17 residues. For the CDR3, the DNA is TGTGCCAGCAGCCCCTCCCAGGGGGACAATAGCAATCAGCCCCAGCATTTT. Its translation: CASSPSQGDNSNQPQHF.

The gene calls are TRBV9 and TRBJ1-2; tentative D call: TRBD1 (6 bases). V was clipped by 0 bases and J by 4 bases, with 10 bases between them. CDR3 length: 14 amino acids. From germline, CDR1 is SGDLS and CDR2 YYNGEE. The CDR3 nucleotides read TGTGCCAGCAGCGTAGAGTGGACAGCCTATGGCTACACCTTC. Translated, it gives CASSVEWTAYGYTF.